This T cell receptor (beta chain) originates from a study of cytomegalovirus exposure and HLA in healthy donors. The germline V gene encodes CDR1 MRHNA and CDR2 SNTAGT. Trimming pared 0 bases from V and 5 bases from J, leaving 15 bases between. The CDR3 covers 16 residues. This clone was counted only a few times. The PCR ran on 60 Vbeta and 13 Jbeta primers. Libraries were prepared by immunoSEQ multiplex PCR; TCRdb keeps only in-frame clonotypes and omits some of them. The sample shows roughly 190,000 clones, approximately 83% of them seen only once. The sequence was obtained from a woman between 45 and 65 years old in good health and CMV-seropositive. Input material: PBMCs. V is TRBV6-4 and J is TRBJ2-3, with D perhaps TRBD2 (6 bases). The CDR3: CASSDSGGERGDTQYF. In DNA, the CDR3 is TGTGCCAGCAGTGACTCAGGAGGGGAAAGGGGAGATACGCAGTATTTT.